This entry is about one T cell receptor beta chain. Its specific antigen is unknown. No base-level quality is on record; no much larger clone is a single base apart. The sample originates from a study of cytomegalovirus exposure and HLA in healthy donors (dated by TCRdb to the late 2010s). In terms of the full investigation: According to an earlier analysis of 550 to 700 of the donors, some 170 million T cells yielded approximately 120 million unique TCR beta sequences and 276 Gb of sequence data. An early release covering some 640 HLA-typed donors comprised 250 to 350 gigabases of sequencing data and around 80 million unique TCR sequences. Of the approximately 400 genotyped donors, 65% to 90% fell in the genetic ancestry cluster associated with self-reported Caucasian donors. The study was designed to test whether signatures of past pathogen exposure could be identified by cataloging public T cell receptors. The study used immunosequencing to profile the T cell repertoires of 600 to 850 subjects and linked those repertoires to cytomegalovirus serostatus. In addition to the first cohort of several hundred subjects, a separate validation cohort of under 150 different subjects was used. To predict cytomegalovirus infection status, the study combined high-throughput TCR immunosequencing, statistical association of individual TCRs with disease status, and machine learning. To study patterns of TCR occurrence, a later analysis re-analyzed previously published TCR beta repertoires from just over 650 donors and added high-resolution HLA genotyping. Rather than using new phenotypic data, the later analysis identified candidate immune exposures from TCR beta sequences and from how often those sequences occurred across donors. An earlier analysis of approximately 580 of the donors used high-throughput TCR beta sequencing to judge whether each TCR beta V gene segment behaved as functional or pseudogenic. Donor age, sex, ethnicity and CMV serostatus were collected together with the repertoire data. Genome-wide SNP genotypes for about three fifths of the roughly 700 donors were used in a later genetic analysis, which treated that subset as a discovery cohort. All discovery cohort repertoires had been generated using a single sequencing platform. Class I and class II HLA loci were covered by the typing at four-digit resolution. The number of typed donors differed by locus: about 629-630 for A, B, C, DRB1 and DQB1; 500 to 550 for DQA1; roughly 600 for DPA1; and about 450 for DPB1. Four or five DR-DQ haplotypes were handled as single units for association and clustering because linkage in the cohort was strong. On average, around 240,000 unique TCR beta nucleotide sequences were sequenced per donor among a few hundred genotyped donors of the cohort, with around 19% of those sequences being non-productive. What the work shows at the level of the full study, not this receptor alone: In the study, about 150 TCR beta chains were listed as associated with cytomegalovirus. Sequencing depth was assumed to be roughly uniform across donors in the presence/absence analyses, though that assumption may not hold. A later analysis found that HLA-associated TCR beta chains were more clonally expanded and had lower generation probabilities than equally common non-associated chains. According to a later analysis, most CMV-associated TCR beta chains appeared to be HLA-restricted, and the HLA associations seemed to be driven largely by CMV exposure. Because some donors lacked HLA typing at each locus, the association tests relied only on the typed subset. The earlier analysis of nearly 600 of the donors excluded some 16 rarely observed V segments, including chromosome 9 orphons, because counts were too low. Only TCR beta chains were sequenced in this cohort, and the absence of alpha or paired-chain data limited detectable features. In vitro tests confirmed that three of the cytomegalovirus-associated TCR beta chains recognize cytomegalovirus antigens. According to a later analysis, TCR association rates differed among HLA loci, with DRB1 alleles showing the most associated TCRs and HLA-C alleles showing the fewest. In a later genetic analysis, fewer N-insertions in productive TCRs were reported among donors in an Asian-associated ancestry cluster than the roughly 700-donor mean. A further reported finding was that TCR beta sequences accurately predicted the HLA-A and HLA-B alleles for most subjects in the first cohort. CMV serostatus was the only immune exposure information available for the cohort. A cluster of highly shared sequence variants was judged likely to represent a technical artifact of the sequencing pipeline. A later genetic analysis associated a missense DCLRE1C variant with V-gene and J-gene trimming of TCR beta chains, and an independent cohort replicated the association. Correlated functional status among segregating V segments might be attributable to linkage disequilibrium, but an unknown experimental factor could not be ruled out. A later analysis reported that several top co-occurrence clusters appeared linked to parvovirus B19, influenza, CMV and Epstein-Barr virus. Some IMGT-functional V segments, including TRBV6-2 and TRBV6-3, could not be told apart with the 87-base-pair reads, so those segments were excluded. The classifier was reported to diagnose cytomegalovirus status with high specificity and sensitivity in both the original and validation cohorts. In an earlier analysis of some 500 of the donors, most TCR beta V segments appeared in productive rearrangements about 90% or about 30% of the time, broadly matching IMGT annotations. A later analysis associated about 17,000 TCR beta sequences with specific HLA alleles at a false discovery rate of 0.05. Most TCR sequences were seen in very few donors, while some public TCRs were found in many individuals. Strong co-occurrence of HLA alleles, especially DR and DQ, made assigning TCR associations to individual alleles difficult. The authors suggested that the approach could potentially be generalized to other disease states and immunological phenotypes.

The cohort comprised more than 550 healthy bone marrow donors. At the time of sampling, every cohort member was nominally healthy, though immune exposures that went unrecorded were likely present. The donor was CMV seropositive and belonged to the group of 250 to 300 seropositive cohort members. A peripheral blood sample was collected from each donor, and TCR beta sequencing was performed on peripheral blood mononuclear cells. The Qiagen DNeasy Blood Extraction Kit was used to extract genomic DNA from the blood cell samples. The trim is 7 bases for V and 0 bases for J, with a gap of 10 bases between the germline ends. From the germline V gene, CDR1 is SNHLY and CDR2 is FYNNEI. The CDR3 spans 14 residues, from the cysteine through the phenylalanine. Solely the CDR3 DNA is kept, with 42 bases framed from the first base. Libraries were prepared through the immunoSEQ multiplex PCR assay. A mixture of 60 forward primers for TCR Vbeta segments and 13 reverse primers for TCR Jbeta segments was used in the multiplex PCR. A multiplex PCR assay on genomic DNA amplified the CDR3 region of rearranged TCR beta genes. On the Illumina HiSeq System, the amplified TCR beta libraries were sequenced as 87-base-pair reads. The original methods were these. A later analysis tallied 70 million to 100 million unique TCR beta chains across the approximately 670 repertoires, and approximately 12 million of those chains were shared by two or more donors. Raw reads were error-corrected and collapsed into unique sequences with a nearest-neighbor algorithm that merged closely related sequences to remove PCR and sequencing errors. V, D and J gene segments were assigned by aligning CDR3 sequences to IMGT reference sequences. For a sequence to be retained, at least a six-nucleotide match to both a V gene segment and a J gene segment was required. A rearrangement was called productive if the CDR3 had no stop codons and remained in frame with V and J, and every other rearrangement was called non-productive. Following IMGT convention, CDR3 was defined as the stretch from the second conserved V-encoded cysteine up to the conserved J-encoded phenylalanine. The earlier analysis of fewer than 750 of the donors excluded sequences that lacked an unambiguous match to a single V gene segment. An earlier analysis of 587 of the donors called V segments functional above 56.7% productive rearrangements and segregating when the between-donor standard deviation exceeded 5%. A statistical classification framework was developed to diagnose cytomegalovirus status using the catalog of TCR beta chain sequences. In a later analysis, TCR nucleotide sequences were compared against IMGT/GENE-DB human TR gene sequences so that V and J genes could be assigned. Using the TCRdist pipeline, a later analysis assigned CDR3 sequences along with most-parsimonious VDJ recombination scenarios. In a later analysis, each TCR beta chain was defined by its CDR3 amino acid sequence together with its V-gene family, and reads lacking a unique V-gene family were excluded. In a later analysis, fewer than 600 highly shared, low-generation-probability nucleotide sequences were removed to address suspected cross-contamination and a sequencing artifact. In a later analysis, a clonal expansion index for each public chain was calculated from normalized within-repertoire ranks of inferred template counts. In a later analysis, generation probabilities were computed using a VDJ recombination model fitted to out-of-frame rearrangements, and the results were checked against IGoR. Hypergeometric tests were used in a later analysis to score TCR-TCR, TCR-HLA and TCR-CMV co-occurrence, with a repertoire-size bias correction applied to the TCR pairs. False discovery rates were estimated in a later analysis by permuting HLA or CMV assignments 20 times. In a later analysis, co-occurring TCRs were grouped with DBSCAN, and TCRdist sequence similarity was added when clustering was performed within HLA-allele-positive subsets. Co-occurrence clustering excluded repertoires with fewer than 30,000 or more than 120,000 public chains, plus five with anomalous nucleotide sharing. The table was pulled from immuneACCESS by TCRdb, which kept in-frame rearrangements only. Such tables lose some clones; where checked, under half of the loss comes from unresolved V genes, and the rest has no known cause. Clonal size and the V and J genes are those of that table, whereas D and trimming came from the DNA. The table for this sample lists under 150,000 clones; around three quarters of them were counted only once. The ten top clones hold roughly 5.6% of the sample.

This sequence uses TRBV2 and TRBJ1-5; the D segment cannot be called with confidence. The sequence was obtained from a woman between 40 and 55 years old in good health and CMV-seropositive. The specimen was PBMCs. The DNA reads TGTGCCAGCAAGGAGCGGGATAGCAATCAGCCCCAGCATTTT. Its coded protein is CASKERDSNQPQHF.